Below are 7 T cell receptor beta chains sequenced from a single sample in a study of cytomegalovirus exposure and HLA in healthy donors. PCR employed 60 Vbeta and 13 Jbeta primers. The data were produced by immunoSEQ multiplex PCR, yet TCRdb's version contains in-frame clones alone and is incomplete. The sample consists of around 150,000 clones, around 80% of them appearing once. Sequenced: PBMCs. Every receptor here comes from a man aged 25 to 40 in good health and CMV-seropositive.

In DNA, the CDR3 is TGCGCCAGCAGCTCGAACCCCCGGGTAGCGGGAAACACCGGGGAGCTGTTTTTT. Amino acids: CASSSNPRVAGNTGELFF. The chain links TRBV5-1 to TRBJ2-2; 8 bases line up with TRBD2. CDR3 length equals 18 residues. With 3 bases clipped from V and 2 bases from J, the junction kept 12 bases outside the gene matches. Germline lookup yields CDR1 SGHRS and CDR2 YFSETQ.

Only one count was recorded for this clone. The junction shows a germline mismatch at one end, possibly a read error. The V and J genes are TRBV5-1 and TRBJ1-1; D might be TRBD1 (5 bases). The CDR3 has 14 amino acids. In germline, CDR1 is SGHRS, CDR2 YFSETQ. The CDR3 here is CASRLGGVSTEAFF. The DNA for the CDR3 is TGCGCCAGCAGGTTGGGGGGGGTAAGCACTGAAGCTTTCTTT. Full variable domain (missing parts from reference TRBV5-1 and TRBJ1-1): KAGVTQTPRYLIKTRGQQVTLSCSPISGHRSVSWYQQTPGQGLQFLFEYFSETQRNKGNFPGRFSGRQFSNSRSEMNVSTLELGDSALYLCASRLGGVSTEAFFGQGTRLTVV.

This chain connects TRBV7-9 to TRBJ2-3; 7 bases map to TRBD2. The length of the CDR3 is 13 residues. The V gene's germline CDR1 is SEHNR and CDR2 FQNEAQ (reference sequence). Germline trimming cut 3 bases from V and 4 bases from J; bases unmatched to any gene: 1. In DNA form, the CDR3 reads TGTGCCAGCAGCTTGGGGGGGGCAGATACGCAGTATTTT. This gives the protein CASSLGGADTQYF. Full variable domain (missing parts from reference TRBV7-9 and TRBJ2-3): DTGVSQNPRHKITKRGQNVTFRCDPISEHNRLYWYRQTLGQGPEFLTYFQNEAQLEKSRLLSDRFSAERPKGSFSTLEIQRTEQGDSAMYLCASSLGGADTQYFGPGTRLTVL.

The CDR3 loop reads CASSLVRIRGHSSGYGYTF. CDR3 bases: TGTGCCAGCAGCTTAGTCAGGATTAGGGGGCATTCAAGTGGCTATGGCTACACCTTC. The chain links TRBV7-2 to TRBJ1-2; 7 bases are a match to TRBD1. Trimming cost V 1 base and J 4 bases; bases outside gene matches: 18. The CDR3 covers 19 residues. Per germline, CDR1 SGHTA and CDR2 FQGNSA.

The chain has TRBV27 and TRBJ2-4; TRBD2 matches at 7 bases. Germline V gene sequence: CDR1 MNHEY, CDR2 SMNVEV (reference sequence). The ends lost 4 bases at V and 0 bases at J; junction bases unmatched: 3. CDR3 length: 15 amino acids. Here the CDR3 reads CASSWASGAKNIQYF. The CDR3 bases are TGTGCCAGCAGTTGGGCTAGCGGAGCCAAAAACATTCAGTACTTC.

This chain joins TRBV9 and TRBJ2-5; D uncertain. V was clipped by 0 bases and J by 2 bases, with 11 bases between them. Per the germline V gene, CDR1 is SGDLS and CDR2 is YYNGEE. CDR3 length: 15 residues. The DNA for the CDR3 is TGTGCCAGCAGCGTAGCTGTAGCAGTTCAAGAGACCCAGTACTTC. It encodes CASSVAVAVQETQYF.

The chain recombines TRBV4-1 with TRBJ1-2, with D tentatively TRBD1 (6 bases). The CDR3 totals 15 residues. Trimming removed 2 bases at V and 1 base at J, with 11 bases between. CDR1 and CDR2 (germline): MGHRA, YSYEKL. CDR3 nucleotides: TGCGCCAGCAGCCAAAGAACAGGGCTTAACTATGGCTACACCTTC. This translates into CASSQRTGLNYGYTF.